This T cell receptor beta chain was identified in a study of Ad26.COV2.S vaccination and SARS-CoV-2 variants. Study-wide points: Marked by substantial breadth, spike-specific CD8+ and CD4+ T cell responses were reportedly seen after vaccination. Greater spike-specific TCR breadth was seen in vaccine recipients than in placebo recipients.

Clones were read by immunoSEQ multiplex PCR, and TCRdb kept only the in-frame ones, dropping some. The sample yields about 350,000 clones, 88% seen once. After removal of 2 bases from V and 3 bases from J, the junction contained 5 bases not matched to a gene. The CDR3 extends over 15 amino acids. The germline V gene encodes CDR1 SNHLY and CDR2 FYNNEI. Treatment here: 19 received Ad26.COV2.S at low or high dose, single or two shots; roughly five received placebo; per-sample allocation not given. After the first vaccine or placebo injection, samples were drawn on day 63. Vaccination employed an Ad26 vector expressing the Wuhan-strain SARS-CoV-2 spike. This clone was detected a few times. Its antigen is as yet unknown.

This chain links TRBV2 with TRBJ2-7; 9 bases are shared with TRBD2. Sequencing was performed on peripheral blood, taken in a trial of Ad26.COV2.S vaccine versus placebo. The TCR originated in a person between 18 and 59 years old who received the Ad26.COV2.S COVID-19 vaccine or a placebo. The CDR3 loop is CASSESIAGVYEQYF. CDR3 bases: TGTGCCAGCAGTGAATCGATAGCGGGAGTCTACGAGCAGTACTTC.